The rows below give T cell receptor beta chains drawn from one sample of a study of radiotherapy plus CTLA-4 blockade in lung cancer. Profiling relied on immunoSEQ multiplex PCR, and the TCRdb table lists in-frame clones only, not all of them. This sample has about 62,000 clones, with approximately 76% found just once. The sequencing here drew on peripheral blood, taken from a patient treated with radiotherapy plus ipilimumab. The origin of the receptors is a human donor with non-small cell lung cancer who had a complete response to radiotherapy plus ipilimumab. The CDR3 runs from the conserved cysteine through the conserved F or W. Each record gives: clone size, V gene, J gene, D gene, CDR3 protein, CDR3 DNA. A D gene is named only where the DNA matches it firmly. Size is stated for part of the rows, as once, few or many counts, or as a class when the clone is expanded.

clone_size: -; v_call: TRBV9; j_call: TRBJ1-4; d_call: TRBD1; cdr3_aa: CASSGEWTGVEKLFF; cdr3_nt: TGTGCCAGCAGCGGAGAATGGACAGGGGTTGAAAAACTGTTTTTT
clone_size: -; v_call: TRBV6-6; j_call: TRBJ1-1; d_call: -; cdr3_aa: CAEGEIAGAFF; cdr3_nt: TGTGCCGAAGGGGAAATTGCTGGGGCTTTCTTT
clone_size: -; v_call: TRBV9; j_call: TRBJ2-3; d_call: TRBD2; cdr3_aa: CASGLSGAVADTQYF; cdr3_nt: TGTGCCAGCGGCCTAAGCGGGGCGGTGGCAGATACGCAGTATTTT
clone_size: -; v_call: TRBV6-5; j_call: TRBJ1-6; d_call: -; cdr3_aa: CASSYSRVRGNSPLHF; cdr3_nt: TGTGCCAGCAGTTACTCCCGGGTCAGGGGAAATTCACCCCTCCACTTT
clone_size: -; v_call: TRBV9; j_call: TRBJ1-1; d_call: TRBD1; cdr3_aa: CASTEIGGGMNTEAFF; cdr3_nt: TGTGCCAGCACCGAGATAGGGGGCGGGATGAACACTGAAGCTTTCTTT
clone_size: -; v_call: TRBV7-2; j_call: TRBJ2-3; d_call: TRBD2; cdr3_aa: CASSLVQAGGLWDGQYF; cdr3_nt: TGTGCCAGCAGCTTAGTTCAAGCGGGGGGGCTCTGGGATGGGCAGTATTTT
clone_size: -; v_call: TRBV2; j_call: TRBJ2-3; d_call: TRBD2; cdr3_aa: CASSASLAGGHTQYF; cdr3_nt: TGTGCCAGCAGTGCAAGCCTAGCGGGGGGGCATACGCAGTATTTT
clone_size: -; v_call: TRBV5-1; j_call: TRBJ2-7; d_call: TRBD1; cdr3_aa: CASSTPGQGTHEQYF; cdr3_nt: TGCGCCAGCAGCACACCGGGACAGGGTACCCACGAGCAGTACTTC
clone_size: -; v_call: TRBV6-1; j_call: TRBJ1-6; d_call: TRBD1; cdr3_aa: CASSLDRDPPLHF; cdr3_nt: TGTGCCAGCAGCCTCGACAGGGATCCACCCCTCCACTTT
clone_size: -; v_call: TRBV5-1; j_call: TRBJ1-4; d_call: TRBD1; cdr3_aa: CTSSSNPAGTGEEKLFF; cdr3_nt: TGCACCAGCAGCTCCAATCCGGCCGGGACAGGGGAAGAAAAACTGTTTTTT
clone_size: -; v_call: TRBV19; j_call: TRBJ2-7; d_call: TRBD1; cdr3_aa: CASSALSGTGGGEQYF; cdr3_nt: TGTGCCAGTAGTGCTCTTTCCGGGACAGGGGGCGGCGAGCAGTACTTC
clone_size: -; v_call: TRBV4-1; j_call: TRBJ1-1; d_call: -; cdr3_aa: CASSQEQRVQGLAKAFF; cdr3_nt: TGCGCCAGCAGCCAAGAGCAAAGGGTGCAGGGACTTGCGAAGGCTTTCTTT
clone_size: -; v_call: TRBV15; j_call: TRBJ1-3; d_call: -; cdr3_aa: CATSIMDSSGNTIYF; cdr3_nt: TGTGCCACCAGCATAATGGACAGCTCTGGAAACACCATATATTTT
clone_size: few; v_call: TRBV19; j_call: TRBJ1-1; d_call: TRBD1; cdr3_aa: CATRPDPRDRGQNTEAFF; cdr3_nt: TGTGCCACTCGGCCAGACCCCCGGGACAGGGGGCAGAACACTGAAGCTTTCTTT
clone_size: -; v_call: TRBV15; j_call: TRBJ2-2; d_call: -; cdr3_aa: CATGRGEVAYTGELFF; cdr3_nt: TGTGCCACCGGCAGGGGGGAGGTAGCCTACACCGGGGAGCTGTTTTTT
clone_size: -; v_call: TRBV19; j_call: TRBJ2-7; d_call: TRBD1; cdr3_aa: CASSVDRGTGTNEQYF; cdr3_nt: TGTGCCAGTAGTGTCGACCGTGGGACAGGCACCAACGAGCAGTACTTC
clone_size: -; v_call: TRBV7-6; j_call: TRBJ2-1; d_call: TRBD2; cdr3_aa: CASSLVGLEVYNEQFF; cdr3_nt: TGTGCCAGCAGCTTAGTGGGACTAGAGGTTTACAATGAGCAGTTCTTC
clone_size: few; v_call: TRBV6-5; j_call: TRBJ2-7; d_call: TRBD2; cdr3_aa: CASTPGLAVLEQYF; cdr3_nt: TGTGCCAGCACTCCGGGACTAGCCGTTCTCGAGCAGTACTTC
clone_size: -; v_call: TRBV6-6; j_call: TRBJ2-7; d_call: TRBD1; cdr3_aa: CASSYSPPGQGNEQYF; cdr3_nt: TGTGCCAGCAGTTACTCCCCACCGGGACAGGGCAACGAGCAGTACTTC
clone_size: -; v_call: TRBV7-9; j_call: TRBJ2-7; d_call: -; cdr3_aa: CASSANSGTFQYF; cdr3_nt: TGTGCCAGCAGCGCAAACTCAGGGACTTTTCAGTACTTC
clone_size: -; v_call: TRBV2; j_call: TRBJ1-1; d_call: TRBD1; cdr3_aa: CASRRRTGRTNTEAFF; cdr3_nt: TGTGCCAGCAGGCGAAGGACAGGGCGGACCAACACTGAAGCTTTCTTT
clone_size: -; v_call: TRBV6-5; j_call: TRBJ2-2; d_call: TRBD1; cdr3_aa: CATNQDRAAGELFF; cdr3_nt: TGTGCCACCAATCAGGACAGGGCTGCCGGGGAGCTGTTTTTT
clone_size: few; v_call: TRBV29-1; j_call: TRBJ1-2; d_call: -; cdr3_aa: CSVQTGLIRDGYTF; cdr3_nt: TGCAGCGTGCAAACAGGGTTGATTCGGGATGGCTACACCTTC
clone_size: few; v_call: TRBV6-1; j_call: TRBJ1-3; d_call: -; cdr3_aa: CASSEGSYSGNTIYF; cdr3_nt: TGTGCCAGCAGTGAAGGGAGTTACTCTGGAAACACCATATATTTT
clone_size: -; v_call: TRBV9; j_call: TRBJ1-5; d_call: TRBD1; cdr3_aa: CASSGQGWDQPQHF; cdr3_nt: TGTGCCAGCAGCGGACAGGGTTGGGATCAGCCCCAGCATTTT
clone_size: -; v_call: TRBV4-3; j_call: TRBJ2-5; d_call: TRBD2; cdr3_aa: CASSPGAGVQETQYF; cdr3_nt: TGCGCCAGCAGCCCAGGAGCGGGGGTCCAGGAGACCCAGTACTTC
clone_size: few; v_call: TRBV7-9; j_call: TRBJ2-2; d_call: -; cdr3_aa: CASTAGRTGELFF; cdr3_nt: TGTGCCAGCACAGCAGGGCGGACCGGGGAGCTGTTTTTT
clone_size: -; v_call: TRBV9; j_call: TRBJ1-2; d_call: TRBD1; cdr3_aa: CASSLSTGQGYGYTF; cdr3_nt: TGTGCCAGCAGCCTAAGCACTGGACAGGGCTATGGCTACACCTTC
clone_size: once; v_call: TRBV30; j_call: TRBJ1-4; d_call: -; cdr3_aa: CAWSVRGRAGTNEKLFF; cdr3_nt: TGTGCCTGGAGTGTAAGGGGCAGGGCAGGAACTAATGAAAAACTGTTTTTT
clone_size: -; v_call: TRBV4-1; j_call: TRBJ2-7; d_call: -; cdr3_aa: CASSQLRTGYEQYF; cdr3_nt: TGTGCCAGCAGCCAACTCCGGACTGGCTACGAGCAGTACTTC
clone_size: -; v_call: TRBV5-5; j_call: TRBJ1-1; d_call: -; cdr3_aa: CASSLLGIEAFF; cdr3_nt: TGTGCCAGCAGCCTTCTCGGGATTGAAGCTTTCTTT
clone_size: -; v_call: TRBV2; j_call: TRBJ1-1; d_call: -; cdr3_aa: CASRRTMNTEAFF; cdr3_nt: TGTGCCAGCAGGAGGACAATGAACACTGAAGCTTTCTTT
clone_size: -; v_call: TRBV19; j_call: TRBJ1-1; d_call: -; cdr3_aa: CASRKQGNTEAFF; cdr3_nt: TGTGCCAGTAGAAAACAGGGAAACACTGAAGCTTTCTTT
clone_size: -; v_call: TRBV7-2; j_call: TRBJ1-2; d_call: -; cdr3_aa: CASSLDGQGGYTF; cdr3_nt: TGTGCCAGCAGCTTAGATGGGCAGGGAGGCTACACCTTC
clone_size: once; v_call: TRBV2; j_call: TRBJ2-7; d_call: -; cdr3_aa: CASADAGAEQYF; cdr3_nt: TGTGCCAGCGCAGACGCAGGGGCCGAGCAGTACTTC
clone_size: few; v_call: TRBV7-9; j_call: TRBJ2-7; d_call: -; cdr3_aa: CAGGQSYEQYF; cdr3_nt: TGTGCCGGAGGACAGTCCTACGAGCAGTACTTC
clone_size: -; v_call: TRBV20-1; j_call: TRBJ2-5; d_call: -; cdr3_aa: CSASLGGTQYF; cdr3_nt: TGCAGTGCTAGTTTAGGGGGGACCCAGTACTTC
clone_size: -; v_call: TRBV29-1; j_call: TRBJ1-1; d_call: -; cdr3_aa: CSAVRGNTEAFF; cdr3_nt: TGCAGCGCTGTCAGGGGGAACACTGAAGCTTTCTTT
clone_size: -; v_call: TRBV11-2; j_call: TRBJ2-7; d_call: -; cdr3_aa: CASSLAGFYEQYF; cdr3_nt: TGTGCCAGCAGCTTGGCAGGGTTCTACGAGCAGTACTTC
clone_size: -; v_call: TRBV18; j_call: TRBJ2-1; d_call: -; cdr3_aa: CASSPILRRGFYNEQFF; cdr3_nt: TGTGCCAGCTCACCCATACTCAGAAGGGGGTTCTACAATGAGCAGTTCTTC
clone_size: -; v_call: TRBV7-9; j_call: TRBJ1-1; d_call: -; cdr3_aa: CASSLAGEGDTEAFF; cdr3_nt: TGTGCCAGCAGCTTAGCCGGCGAGGGAGATACTGAAGCTTTCTTT
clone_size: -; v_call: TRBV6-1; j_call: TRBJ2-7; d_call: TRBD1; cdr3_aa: CASSEGQTTYEQYF; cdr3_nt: TGTGCCAGCAGTGAGGGACAGACCACCTACGAGCAGTACTTC
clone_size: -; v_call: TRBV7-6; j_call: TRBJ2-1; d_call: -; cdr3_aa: CASSQGAGTRGEQFF; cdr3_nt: TGTGCCAGCAGTCAGGGAGCGGGGACAAGGGGTGAGCAGTTCTTC
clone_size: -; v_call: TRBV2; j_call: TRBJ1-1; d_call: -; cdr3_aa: CASSDDFTEAFF; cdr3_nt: TGTGCCAGCAGTGACGACTTCACTGAAGCTTTCTTT
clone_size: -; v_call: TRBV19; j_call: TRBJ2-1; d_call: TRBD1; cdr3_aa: CASSIDGTGSYNEQFF; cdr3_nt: TGTGCCAGTAGTATCGACGGGACAGGCTCCTACAATGAGCAGTTCTTC